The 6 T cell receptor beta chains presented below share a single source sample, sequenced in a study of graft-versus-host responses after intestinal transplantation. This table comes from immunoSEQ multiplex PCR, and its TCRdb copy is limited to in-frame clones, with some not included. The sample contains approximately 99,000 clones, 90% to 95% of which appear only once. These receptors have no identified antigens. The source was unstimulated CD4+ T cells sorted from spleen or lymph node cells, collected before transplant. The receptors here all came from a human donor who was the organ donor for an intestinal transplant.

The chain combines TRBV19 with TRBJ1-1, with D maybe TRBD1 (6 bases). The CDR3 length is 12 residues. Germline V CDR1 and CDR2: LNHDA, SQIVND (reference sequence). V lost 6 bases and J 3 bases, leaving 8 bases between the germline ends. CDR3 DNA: TGTGCCAGTAGGGGGGGGCACACTGAAGCTTTCTTT. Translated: CASRGGHTEAFF.

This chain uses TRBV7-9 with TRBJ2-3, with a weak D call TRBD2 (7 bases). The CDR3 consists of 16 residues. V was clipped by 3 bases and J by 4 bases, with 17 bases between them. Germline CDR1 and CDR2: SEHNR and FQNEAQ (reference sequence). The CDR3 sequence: CASSLPGGRGADTQYF. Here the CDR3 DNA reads TGTGCCAGCAGCTTGCCGGGGGGCCGTGGCGCAGATACGCAGTATTTT.

The CDR3 nucleotides are TGTGCCAGCAGTGTCGAGACTGACTATGGCTACACCTTC. Translation gives CASSVETDYGYTF. The chain joins TRBV6-1 to TRBJ1-2; the D is unclear. CDR1 and CDR2 (germline): MNHNS, SASEGT. The CDR3 covers 13 residues. Trimming removed 4 bases at V and 3 bases at J, with 9 bases between.

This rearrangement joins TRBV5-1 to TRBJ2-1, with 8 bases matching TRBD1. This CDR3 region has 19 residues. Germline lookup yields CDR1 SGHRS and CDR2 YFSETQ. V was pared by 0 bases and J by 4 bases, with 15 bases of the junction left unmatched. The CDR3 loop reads CASSLAFGGQAQGYNEQFF. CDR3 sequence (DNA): TGCGCCAGCAGCTTGGCGTTTGGGGGACAGGCCCAGGGTTACAATGAGCAGTTCTTC.

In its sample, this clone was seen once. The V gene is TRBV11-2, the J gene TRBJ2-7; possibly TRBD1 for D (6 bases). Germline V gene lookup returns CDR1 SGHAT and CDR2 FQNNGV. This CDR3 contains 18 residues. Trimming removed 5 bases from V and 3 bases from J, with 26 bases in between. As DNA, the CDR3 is TGTGCCAGCAGCCCACCCCCCGAGGTGGGGGCCAGATTCTACGAGCAGTACTTC. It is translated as CASSPPPEVGARFYEQYF.

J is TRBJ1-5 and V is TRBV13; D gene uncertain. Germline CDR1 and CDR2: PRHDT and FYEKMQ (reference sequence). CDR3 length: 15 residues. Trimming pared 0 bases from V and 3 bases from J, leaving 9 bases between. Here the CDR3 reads CASSLGPQNNQPQHF. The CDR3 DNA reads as TGTGCCAGCAGCTTAGGGCCACAGAACAATCAGCCCCAGCATTTT. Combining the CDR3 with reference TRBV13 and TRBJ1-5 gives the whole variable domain AAGVIQSPRHLIKEKRETATLKCYPIPRHDTVYWYQQGPGQDPQFLISFYEKMQSDKGSIPDRFSAQQFSDYHSELNMSSLELGDSALYFCASSLGPQNNQPQHFGDGTRLSIL.